This TCR beta chain appears in the sequencing data of a study of cytomegalovirus exposure and HLA in healthy donors. Notes on this clone: Its antigen is unidentified.

Both 60 Vbeta primers and 13 Jbeta primers went into the PCR. TCRdb's copy holds only in-frame clones and misses some; the assay was immunoSEQ multiplex PCR. The sample has about 140,000 clones. The germline V gene has CDR1 MGHRA and CDR2 YSYEKL. With 6 bases removed from V and 3 bases from J, the gap between germline ends came to 12 bases. The CDR3 spans 13 residues. Findings and caveats of the study: The study reported that TCR beta sequences accurately predicted HLA-A and HLA-B alleles in most subjects. In a later analysis, at a false discovery rate of 0.05, 16,951 TCR beta sequences matched HLA alleles. Researchers reported in a later analysis that common viral pathogens appeared linked to several top clusters.

Donors showed nominal health when sampled, although they likely had unrecorded immune exposures. V usage is TRBV4-1 and J usage is TRBJ2-7; perhaps TRBD2 as D (7 bases). The sequence was obtained from a young woman in good health and CMV-seronegative. Sequenced material: PBMCs. The CDR3 DNA sequence: TGCGCCAGCAGTACCGGGGGGCTCTACGAGCAGTACTTC. Translated: CASSTGGLYEQYF.